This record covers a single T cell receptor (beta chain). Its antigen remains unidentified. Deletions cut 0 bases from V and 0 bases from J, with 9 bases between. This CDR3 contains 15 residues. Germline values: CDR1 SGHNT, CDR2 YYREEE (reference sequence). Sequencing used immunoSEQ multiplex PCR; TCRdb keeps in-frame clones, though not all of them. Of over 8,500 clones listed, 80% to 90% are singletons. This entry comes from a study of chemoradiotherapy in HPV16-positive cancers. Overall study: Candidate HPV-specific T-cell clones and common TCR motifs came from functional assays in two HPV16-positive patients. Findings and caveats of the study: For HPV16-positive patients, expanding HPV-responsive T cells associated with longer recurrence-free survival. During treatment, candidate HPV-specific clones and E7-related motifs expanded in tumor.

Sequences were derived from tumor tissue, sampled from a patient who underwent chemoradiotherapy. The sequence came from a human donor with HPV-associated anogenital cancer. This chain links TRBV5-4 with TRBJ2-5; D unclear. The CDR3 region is CASSLEILNQETQYF. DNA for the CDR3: TGTGCCAGCAGCTTGGAGATTTTGAACCAAGAGACCCAGTACTTC.